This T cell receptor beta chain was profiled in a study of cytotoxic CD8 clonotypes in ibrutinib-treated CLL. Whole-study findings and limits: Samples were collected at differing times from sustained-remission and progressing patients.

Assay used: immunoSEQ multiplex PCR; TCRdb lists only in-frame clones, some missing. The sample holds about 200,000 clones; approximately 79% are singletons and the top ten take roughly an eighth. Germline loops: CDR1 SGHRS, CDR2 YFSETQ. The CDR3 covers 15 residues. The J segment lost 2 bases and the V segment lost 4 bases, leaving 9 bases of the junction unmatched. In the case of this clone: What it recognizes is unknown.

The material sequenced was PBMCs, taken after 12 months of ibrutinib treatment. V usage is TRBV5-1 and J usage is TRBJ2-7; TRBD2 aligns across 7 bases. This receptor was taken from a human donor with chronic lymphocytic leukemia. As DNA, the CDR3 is TGCGCCAGCAGCCTCCTGGGGGGGAAGCCCTACGAGCAGTACTTC. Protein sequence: CASSLLGGKPYEQYF.